The 21 T cell receptor beta chains below were found in one sample sequenced in a study of cytotoxic CD8 clonotypes in ibrutinib-treated CLL. Assay: immunoSEQ multiplex PCR; the TCRdb copy retains only in-frame clones and omits some. Of about 140,000 clones listed, approximately 80% are singletons. The sample in question was PBMCs, obtained after 12 months of ibrutinib treatment. These receptors all come from a human donor with chronic lymphocytic leukemia.

The chain joins TRBV25-1 to TRBJ2-2; 8 bases are a match to TRBD2. CDR1 and CDR2 from the germline V gene are MGHDK and SYGVNS. CDR3 length equals 17 residues. J gave up 1 base and V 4 bases, and 8 bases lay outside the gene matches. The chain's CDR3 is CASSAPQTSGNTGELFF. Here the CDR3 DNA reads TGTGCCAGCAGTGCCCCCCAAACTAGCGGGAACACCGGGGAGCTGTTTTTT. The full variable domain, completed using reference TRBV25-1 and TRBJ2-2, is EADIYQTPRYLVIGTGKKITLECSQTMGHDKMYWYQQDPGMELHLIHYSYGVNSTEKGDLSSESTVSRIRTEHFPLTLESARPSHTSQYLCASSAPQTSGNTGELFFGEGSRLTVL.

The chain has TRBV7-2 and TRBJ2-5, with TRBD2 matching 10 bases. The CDR3 has 16 residues. The trim removed 1 base at V and 1 base at J, leaving 3 bases unmatched. Germline values: CDR1 SGHTA, CDR2 FQGNSA. The CDR3 spells CASSLGLAGAQETQYF. CDR3 DNA: TGTGCCAGCAGCTTAGGGCTAGCGGGGGCCCAAGAGACCCAGTACTTC.

This clone has only a few counts. The chain has TRBV29-1 and TRBJ2-3, with D perhaps TRBD1 (6 bases). The V end was cut by 6 bases, the J end by 6 bases, with 10 bases between. Germline V gene sequence: CDR1 SQVTM, CDR2 ANQGSEA. This CDR3 has 11 residues. The CDR3 DNA sequence: TGCAGCGTGGGGGCCGCGGATACGCAGTATTTT. It encodes CSVGAADTQYF.

The genes are TRBV19 and TRBJ1-2; 7 bases are a match to TRBD1. The CDR3 contains 14 residues. V lost 3 bases and J lost 4; bases outside the gene matches: 5. CDR1 LNHDA and CDR2 SQIVND come from the germline V gene (reference sequence). The CDR3, as DNA: TGTGCCAGTAGTATCCTTGGACAGGTCTATGGCTACACCTTC. It codes for CASSILGQVYGYTF.

V and J are TRBV19 and TRBJ2-1, with D tentatively TRBD1 or TRBD2 (5 bases each). This CDR3 is 14 amino acids long. The V gene lost 0 bases and the J gene lost 6 bases, with 9 bases spanning the gap. Germline assignment: CDR1 LNHDA and CDR2 SQIVND (reference sequence). The CDR3 region has the DNA TGTGCCAGTAGTATAGAGGGGACCTTCAATGAGCAGTTCTTC. Translation gives CASSIEGTFNEQFF.

The chain has TRBV30 and TRBJ2-1; D is possibly TRBD1 (6 bases). The germline V and J ends were trimmed by 3 bases and 7 bases, with 13 bases remaining between them. Germline V gene sequence: CDR1 GTSNPN, CDR2 SVGIG (reference sequence). The CDR3 extends over 13 amino acids. The CDR3 DNA reads as TGTGCCTGGAGGGGTTACAGGGTTAATGAGCAGTTCTTC. Translated: CAWRGYRVNEQFF.

This clone has just a few counts. This rearrangement joins TRBV5-5 to TRBJ2-7; D not resolved. This CDR3 has 13 residues. V gave up 1 base and J gave up 3 bases, with 8 bases separating them. Germline V lookup: CDR1 SGHKS, CDR2 YYEKEE (reference sequence). The CDR3, as DNA: TGTGCCAGCAGCTTGAACAGTAACTACGAGCAGTACTTC. It codes for CASSLNSNYEQYF. Filled out from reference TRBV5-5 and TRBJ2-7, the complete variable domain reads DAGVTQSPTHLIKTRGQQVTLRCSPISGHKSVSWYQQVLGQGPQFIFQYYEKEERGRGNFPDRFSARQFPNYSSELNVNALLLGDSALYLCASSLNSNYEQYFGPGTRLTVT.

This clone was recorded a few times. The V and J genes are TRBV29-1 and TRBJ1-1; 7 nucleotides line up with TRBD1. This CDR3 has 10 residues. The germline gives CDR1 SQVTM, CDR2 ANQGSEA. Unmatched junction bases numbered 0, after V lost 5 bases and J lost 6 bases. In nucleotides, the CDR3 is TGCAGCGTTACAGGGGCTGAAGCTTTCTTT. Its protein is CSVTGAEAFF.

This clone has more than one count but fewer than ten. The gene calls are TRBV10-3 and TRBJ2-7, with D unresolved. Germline V gene sequence: CDR1 ENHRY, CDR2 SYGVKD. This CDR3 spans 14 amino acids. The ends were cut back, 6 bases at V and 4 bases at J, with 16 bases in the middle. CDR3 loop: CAIRTTQHPYEQYF. CDR3 in DNA: TGTGCCATCAGGACCACTCAGCACCCGTACGAGCAGTACTTC.

The V gene is TRBV7-2, the J gene TRBJ2-3; 8 bases line up with TRBD1. The CDR3 extends over 15 amino acids. Germline CDR1 reads SGHTA; CDR2 reads FQGNSA. Unmatched junction bases numbered 4, after V lost 5 bases and J lost 0 bases. CDR3 sequence (DNA): TGTGCCAGCAGCCGACAGGGGTCAAGCACAGATACGCAGTATTTT. Its translation: CASSRQGSSTDTQYF.

The CDR3 sequence is CASSGNTGATEAFF. CDR3 bases: TGCGCCAGCAGCGGAAATACAGGGGCCACTGAAGCTTTCTTT. The chain uses TRBV5-1 and TRBJ1-1; 7 nucleotides match TRBD1. The V and J ends lost 4 bases and 4 bases, in that order; junction bases with no gene match: 7. The CDR3 is 14 residues long. CDR1 and CDR2 (germline): SGHRS, YFSETQ.

The CDR3, as DNA: TGCGCCAGCAGCCAAATACTGGGTTTCGCGGGACAGGGGGACAATGAGCAGTTCTTC. The encoded protein is CASSQILGFAGQGDNEQFF. V usage is TRBV4-1 and J usage is TRBJ2-1; 11 nucleotides line up with TRBD1. The CDR3 covers 19 residues. Germline V lookup: CDR1 MGHRA, CDR2 YSYEKL. V was pared by 2 bases and J by 5 bases, with 14 bases of the junction left unmatched.

The gene calls are TRBV28 and TRBJ1-2; 8 bases are a match to TRBD1. CDR1 is MDHEN, CDR2 SYDVKM, per germline. The V segment lost 6 bases and the J segment 7 bases; nucleotides outside the gene matches: 7. The CDR3 covers 13 residues. The CDR3 region has the DNA TGTGCCAGCAGACGGACAGGGCCTACTGGCTACACCTTC. It encodes CASRRTGPTGYTF.

There are a few counts of this clone. V and J are TRBV19 and TRBJ2-7; TRBD1 agrees at 9 bases. This CDR3 contains 13 residues. Trimming cost V 5 bases and J 9 bases; bases outside gene matches: 8. CDR1 and CDR2 from the germline V gene are LNHDA and SQIVND (reference sequence). Here the CDR3 DNA reads TGTGCCAGTAGTCCTCAGGACAGGGGTTGGCAGTACTTC. Translating it yields CASSPQDRGWQYF.

The rearrangement links TRBV28 to TRBJ1-3; 12 nucleotides match TRBD1. The CDR3 sequence is 15 residues long. Per the germline V gene, CDR1 is MDHEN and CDR2 is SYDVKM. V shed 7 bases, J shed 6 bases, and the junction held 7 bases outside the gene matches. This CDR3 is CASIRGDRGLNTIYF. DNA of the CDR3: TGTGCCAGCATTCGGGGGGACAGGGGGCTAAACACCATATATTTT.

This clone was observed once. The rearrangement links TRBV18 to TRBJ2-7; D unclear. V lost 2 bases and J lost 6, with 17 bases in between. Germline V gives CDR1 KGHSH, CDR2 LQKENI. The CDR3 contains 15 residues. The CDR3 DNA follows: TGTGCCAGCTCACCAATGGACGGTCCCCTGCCCGAGCAGTACTTC. Translated: CASSPMDGPLPEQYF. Looking up the rest from reference TRBV18 and TRBJ2-7 gives the full variable domain: NAGVMQNPRHLVRRRGQEARLRCSPMKGHSHVYWYRQLPEEGLKFMVYLQKENIIDESGMPKERFSAEFPKEGPSILRIQQVVRGDSAAYFCASSPMDGPLPEQYFGPGTRLTVT.

The chain recombines TRBV30 with TRBJ1-4; tentative D call: TRBD1 (5 bases). With 5 bases removed from V and 5 bases from J, the gap between germline ends came to 9 bases. The CDR3 loop spans 12 amino acids. The germline V gene has CDR1 GTSNPN and CDR2 SVGIG (reference sequence). The CDR3 DNA sequence: TGTGCCTGGGGGGGGACGAATGAAAAACTGTTTTTT. Translating it yields CAWGGTNEKLFF.

This clone occurred a few times. V usage is TRBV6-5 and J usage is TRBJ2-1; D is undetermined. Germline loops: CDR1 MNHEY, CDR2 SVGAGI. V lost 0 bases to trimming and J lost 2 bases, with 8 bases between them. This CDR3 has 15 amino acids. The CDR3 here is CASSYSTRPYNEQFF. CDR3 bases: TGTGCCAGCAGTTACTCCACTCGACCCTACAATGAGCAGTTCTTC.

This clone has a count of ten or more. This chain joins TRBV7-2 and TRBJ2-5; 14 bases fit TRBD2. CDR1 is SGHTA, CDR2 FQGNSA, per germline. The CDR3 is made up of 15 amino acids. The V and J ends lost 6 bases and 5 bases, in that order; junction bases with no gene match: 5. CDR3 protein: CASSWTSGGKETQYF. For the CDR3, the DNA is TGTGCCAGCAGTTGGACTAGCGGGGGGAAGGAGACCCAGTACTTC. The full variable domain, its missing parts supplied by reference TRBV7-2 and TRBJ2-5, is GAGVSQSPSNKVTEKGKDVELRCDPISGHTALYWYRQSLGQGLEFLIYFQGNSAPDKSGLPSDRFSAERTGGSVSTLTIQRTQQEDSAVYLCASSWTSGGKETQYFGPGTRLLVL.

The rearrangement links TRBV4-2 to TRBJ2-5; TRBD1 aligns across 7 bases. V trimming: 0 bases; J trimming: 9 bases; junction bases outside the gene matches: 10. Germline V gene lookup returns CDR1 LGHNA and CDR2 YNFKEQ. The CDR3 is made up of 15 amino acids. CDR3 nucleotide sequence: TGTGCCAGCAGCCAAGACACAGGGGACCCTAGGGCCCAGTACTTC. Translation: CASSQDTGDPRAQYF.

This chain connects TRBV7-2 to TRBJ2-1, with 9 bases identical to TRBD2. The germline gives CDR1 SGHTA, CDR2 FQGNSA. The CDR3 spans 14 residues. The ends lost 6 bases at V and 4 bases at J; junction bases unmatched: 4. The CDR3 DNA follows: TGTGCCAGCAGGTCTAGCGGGGCTTACAATGAGCAGTTCTTC. Translating it yields CASRSSGAYNEQFF. Variable domain in full (rest from reference TRBV7-2 and TRBJ2-1): GAGVSQSPSNKVTEKGKDVELRCDPISGHTALYWYRQSLGQGLEFLIYFQGNSAPDKSGLPSDRFSAERTGGSVSTLTIQRTQQEDSAVYLCASRSSGAYNEQFFGPGTRLTVL.